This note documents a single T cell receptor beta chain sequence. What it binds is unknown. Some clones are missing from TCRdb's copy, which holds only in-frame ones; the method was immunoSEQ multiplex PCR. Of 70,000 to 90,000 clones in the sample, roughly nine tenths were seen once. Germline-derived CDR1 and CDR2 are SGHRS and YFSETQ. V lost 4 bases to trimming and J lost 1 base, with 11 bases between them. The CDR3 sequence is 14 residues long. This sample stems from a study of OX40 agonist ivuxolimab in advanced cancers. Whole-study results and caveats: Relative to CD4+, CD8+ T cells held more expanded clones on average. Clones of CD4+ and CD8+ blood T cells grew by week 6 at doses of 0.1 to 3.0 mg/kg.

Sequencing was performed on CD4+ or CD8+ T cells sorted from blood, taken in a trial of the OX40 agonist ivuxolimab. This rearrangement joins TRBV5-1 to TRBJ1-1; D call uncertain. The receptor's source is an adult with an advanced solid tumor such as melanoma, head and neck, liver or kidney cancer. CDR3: CASSEAFSNTEAFF. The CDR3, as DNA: TGCGCCAGCAGCGAGGCCTTTTCGAACACTGAAGCTTTCTTT.